This passage covers 15 T cell receptor beta chains from one sample sequenced in a study of T cells in localized non-small cell lung cancer (dated by TCRdb to 2018 to 2020). To prepare the library, the immunoSEQ multiplex PCR assay was applied. The clones in this table, taken by TCRdb from immuneACCESS, are in-frame only. Not every clone is retained; where verified, under half of the shortfall comes from an unresolved V gene, and the cause of the rest is unknown. This sample holds about 24,000 clones; roughly nine tenths were observed only once. The top ten clonotypes cover approximately 30% of the sample. Sequencing used peripheral blood, obtained before any cancer treatment. All receptors derive from a male donor at least 60 years old with stage I squamous cell lung carcinoma.

The chain is built from TRBV19 and TRBJ2-2; D remains unclear. The germline V gene has CDR1 LNHDA and CDR2 SQIVND (reference sequence). This CDR3 region has 12 residues. V lost 7 bases to trimming and J lost 6 bases, with 9 bases between them. The CDR3 region has the DNA TGTGCCAGTAACCATCGGGCCGGGGAGCTGTTTTTT. Translation: CASNHRAGELFF.

The chain employs TRBV6-7 and TRBJ1-5; D might be TRBD1 (5 bases). TRBV6-7 is flagged as an ORF with uncertain function. The CDR3 loop spans 13 amino acids. V was cut by 6 bases and J by 2 bases, with 8 bases left in between. In nucleotides, the CDR3 is TGTGCCAGCAGAGGGGCTGGCAATCAGCCCCAGCATTTT. Amino acids: CASRGAGNQPQHF.

This clone was recorded only once. The chain couples TRBV5-4 to TRBJ1-1; D gene uncertain. Germline lookup yields CDR1 SGHNT and CDR2 YYREEE (reference sequence). There are 17 residues in the CDR3. V was cut by 3 bases and J by 4 bases, with 22 bases left in between. This CDR3 reads CASSSFPRRPKGTEAFF. In DNA form, the CDR3 reads TGTGCCAGCAGCTCTTTCCCTCGCCGTCCGAAGGGCACTGAAGCTTTCTTT.

This rearrangement joins TRBV19 to TRBJ1-1; no firm D call. Per germline, CDR1 LNHDA and CDR2 SQIVND (reference sequence). This CDR3 contains 12 residues. The V end lost 3 bases, the J end lost 3 bases, and 5 bases lay between the germline ends. CDR3 in amino acids: CASSILDTEAFF. The CDR3 DNA follows: TGTGCCAGTAGTATCCTCGACACTGAAGCTTTCTTT.

Concerning this clone: Other DNA sequences in this specimen translate into the identical CDR3. V and J are TRBV18 and TRBJ1-5; TRBD1 might be the D (5 bases). V lost 3 bases and J 4 bases, leaving 10 bases between the germline ends. Germline assignment: CDR1 KGHSH and CDR2 LQKENI. The CDR3 covers 14 residues. CDR3 sequence (DNA): TGTGCCAGCTCACCTCAGGGTGGAAATCAGCCCCAGCATTTT. Amino acid sequence: CASSPQGGNQPQHF.

As to this clone: The same CDR3 can be traced to other DNA sequences in this sample. This chain connects TRBV29-1 to TRBJ2-5, with 7 bases matching TRBD1. V gave up 1 base and J gave up 5 bases; unmatched junction bases: 4. CDR1 SQVTM and CDR2 ANQGSEA come from the germline V gene. CDR3 length equals 13 residues. CDR3 DNA sequence: TGCAGCGTTGAAGGGAACAGGGGTGAGACCCAGTACTTC. Protein: CSVEGNRGETQYF.

This clone has just one count. CDR3 region: CASSVMAWPRSPLHF. The CDR3 coding sequence is TGTGCCAGCAGTGTTATGGCGTGGCCCCGATCACCCCTCCACTTT. This rearrangement joins TRBV2 to TRBJ1-6; D is unclear. Germline loops: CDR1 SNHLY, CDR2 FYNNEI. Trimming pared 4 bases from V and 10 bases from J, leaving 17 bases between. The CDR3 has 15 amino acids.

V is TRBV25-1 and J is TRBJ2-5; the match to TRBD1 covers 7 bases. In germline, CDR1 is MGHDK, CDR2 SYGVNS. The CDR3 covers 15 residues. After removal of 1 base from V and 5 bases from J, the junction contained 7 bases not matched to a gene. The CDR3: CASSESQGGQETQYF. In DNA, the CDR3 is TGTGCCAGCAGTGAATCTCAAGGGGGCCAGGAGACCCAGTACTTC.

V gene TRBV27 combines with J gene TRBJ1-4; weak D call: TRBD1 (5 bases). CDR1 is MNHEY and CDR2 is SMNVEV in the germline V gene (reference sequence). This CDR3 is 15 amino acids long. Trimming removed 5 bases from V and 3 bases from J, with 13 bases in between. CDR3 region: CASSPYRGSNEKLFF. As DNA, the CDR3 is TGTGCCAGCAGTCCGTATAGGGGTTCTAATGAAAAACTGTTTTTT.

The DNA of the CDR3 is TGTGCCAGCAGCCCGTACTCGACAGGGGTCTCCTACGAGCAGTACTTC. This gives the protein CASSPYSTGVSYEQYF. The chain links TRBV27 to TRBJ2-7; 8 nucleotides agree with TRBD1. This CDR3 comprises 16 residues. Germline CDR1 MNHEY, CDR2 SMNVEV (reference sequence). V dropped 6 bases and J dropped 0; count of bases not matched to a gene: 10.

This clone was seen a single time. This chain uses TRBV9 with TRBJ1-4; maybe TRBD1 (5 bases). The CDR3 sequence is 15 residues long. Germline loops: CDR1 SGDLS, CDR2 YYNGEE. V was pared by 4 bases and J by 5 bases, with 15 bases between. As DNA, the CDR3 is TGTGCCAGCAGCCTAGCGGGACGGAGGAATGAAAAACTGTTTTTT. Encoded protein: CASSLAGRRNEKLFF.

V usage is TRBV14 and J usage is TRBJ2-5; D is possibly TRBD1 (5 bases). Trimming cost V 4 bases and J 2 bases, with 11 bases left between them. This CDR3 is built from 14 residues. Germline CDR1 SGHDN, CDR2 FVKESK. CDR3 nucleotides: TGTGCCAGCAGCCCCAGACAGATTCAAGAGACCCAGTACTTC. Translating it yields CASSPRQIQETQYF.

The V call is TRBV27, the J call TRBJ1-2; D gene unclear. The CDR3 has 13 residues. Germline V gene lookup returns CDR1 MNHEY and CDR2 SMNVEV (reference sequence). The V end lost 3 bases, the J end lost 0 bases, and 5 bases lay between the germline ends. The CDR3 DNA sequence: TGTGCCAGCAGTTTTGGACCTAACTATGGCTACACCTTC. This sequence encodes CASSFGPNYGYTF.

Only one count was recorded for this clone. The chain is built from TRBV7-2 and TRBJ2-1, with no clear D. V was pared by 0 bases and J by 9 bases, with 6 bases between. The length of the CDR3 is 12 residues. Germline V gene lookup returns CDR1 SGHTA and CDR2 FQGNSA. CDR3 amino acids: CASSLARIEQFF. CDR3 sequence (DNA): TGTGCCAGCAGCTTAGCGAGAATTGAGCAGTTCTTC.

The CDR3 nucleotides are TGTGCCAGCAGCGTAGGGACAGCCTACAATGAGCAGTTCTTC. It yields the protein CASSVGTAYNEQFF. This rearrangement joins TRBV9 to TRBJ2-1; D might be TRBD1 (6 bases). The CDR3 is 14 amino acids. CDR1 SGDLS and CDR2 YYNGEE come from the germline V gene. V shed 0 bases and J shed 2 bases, with 6 bases lying between them.